This TCR beta chain was sequenced for a study of vaccination and CD4 T cells after COVID-19. As for treatment: roughly 11-day PBMC culture with coronavirus spike peptide pools or control peptides (ViraFEST assay). Points on this clonotype: No antigen is known for it.

Sequencing of DNA taken from cultured CD4+ T cells relied on the Oncomine TCR Beta short-read assay. TCRdb passed the PCR reads through MiXCR, listing each CDR3 protein once. The table lists about 20,000 distinct CDR3 sequences, 35% to 45% of them singletons. Sequenced material: CD4+ T cells from blood, cultured in vitro, taken before SARS-CoV-2 vaccination. This sequence was found in a human donor who received a COVID-19 vaccine.

The CDR3 loop is CASGTGENYGYTF. DNA of the CDR3: TGTGCCAGTGGGACAGGGGAAAACTATGGCTACACCTTC. The chain has TRBV19 and TRBJ1-2; 10 positions match TRBD1. Germline values: CDR1 LNHDA, CDR2 SQIVND (reference sequence). V lost 8 bases, J lost 2 bases, and 2 bases stayed unmatched. This CDR3 has 13 residues.